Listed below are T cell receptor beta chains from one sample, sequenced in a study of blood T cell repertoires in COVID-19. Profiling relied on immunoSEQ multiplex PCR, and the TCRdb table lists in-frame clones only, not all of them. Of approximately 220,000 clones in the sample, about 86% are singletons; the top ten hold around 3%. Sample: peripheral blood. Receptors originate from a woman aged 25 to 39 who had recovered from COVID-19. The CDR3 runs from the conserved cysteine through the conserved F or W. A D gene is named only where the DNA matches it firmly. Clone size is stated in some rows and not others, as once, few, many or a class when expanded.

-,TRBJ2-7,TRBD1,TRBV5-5,TGTGCCAGCAGCGTCGGGACAGACACCTACGAGCAGTACTTC,CASSVGTDTYEQYF
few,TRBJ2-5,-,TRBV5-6,TGTGCCAGCAGCTTGTGGCCCCAAGAGACCCAGTACTTC,CASSLWPQETQYF
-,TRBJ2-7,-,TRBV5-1,TGCGCCAGCAGCTTGCCCACTAGCTCCTACGAGCAGTACTTC,CASSLPTSSYEQYF
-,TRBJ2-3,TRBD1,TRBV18,TGTGCCAGCGGTCTGAGGGGGCGCCACTCTGCAGATACGCAGTATTTT,CASGLRGRHSADTQYF
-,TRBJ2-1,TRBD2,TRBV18,TGTGCCAGCTCACGAACCGGGACTAGCGTTGGCAATGAGCAGTTCTTC,CASSRTGTSVGNEQFF
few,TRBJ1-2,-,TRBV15,TGTGCCACCAGCAGAGATAGGGCGGGAGGCTACACCTTC,CATSRDRAGGYTF
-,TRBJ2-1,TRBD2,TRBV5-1,TGCGCCAGCAGCTTGGGGACTAGTTCCTACAATGAGCAGTTCTTC,CASSLGTSSYNEQFF
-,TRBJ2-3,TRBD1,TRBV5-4,TGTGCCAGCAGCCATGGACAGGGGACAGATACGCAGTATTTT,CASSHGQGTDTQYF
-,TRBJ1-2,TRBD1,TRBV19,TGTGCCAGTCTGACAGGGTACTACGGCTACACCTTC,CASLTGYYGYTF
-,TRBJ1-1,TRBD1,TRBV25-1,TGTGCCAGCAGACAAGGCTGGAGATTGACAGGGTCTGAGGATGAAGCTTTCTTT,CASRQGWRLTGSEDEAFF
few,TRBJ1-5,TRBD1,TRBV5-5,TGTGCCAGCAGCTTAGAAGGGGGCGGTCAGCCCCAGCATTTT,CASSLEGGGQPQHF
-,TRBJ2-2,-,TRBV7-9,TGTGCCAGCAGCTGGGCCGCCGGGGAGCTGTTTTTT,CASSWAAGELFF
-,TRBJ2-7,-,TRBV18,TGTGCCAGCTCGAACCAGGGGGGCCAGTACGAGCAGTACTTC,CASSNQGGQYEQYF
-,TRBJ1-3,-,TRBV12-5,TGTGCTAGTGGTTTGCCCGGGCCGGAGGGCTCTGGAAACACCATATATTTT,CASGLPGPEGSGNTIYF
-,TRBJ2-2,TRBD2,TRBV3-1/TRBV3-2,TGTGCCAGCAGCCTTTACAGGGTCCCGACTAGCGACACCACCGGGGAGCTGTTTTTT,CASSLYRVPTSDTTGELFF
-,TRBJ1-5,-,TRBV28,TGTGCCAGCAGTTGGGTCGAGGATCAGCCCCAGCATTTT,CASSWVEDQPQHF
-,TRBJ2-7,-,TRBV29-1,TGCAGCGTTGAAATCAGCGGAACGTACGAGCAGTACTTC,CSVEISGTYEQYF
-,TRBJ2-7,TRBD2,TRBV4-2,TGTGCCCGAAAACTACCGGGGGGATACGAGCAGTACTTC,CARKLPGGYEQYF
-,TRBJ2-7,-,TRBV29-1,TGCAGCGTTGTGGACCTGCGACAGAACTACGAGCAGTACTTC,CSVVDLRQNYEQYF
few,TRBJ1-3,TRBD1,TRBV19,TGTGCCAGTACCGCCCAGGGACAGGGCTCTGGAAACACCATATATTTT,CASTAQGQGSGNTIYF
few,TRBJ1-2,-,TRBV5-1,TGCGCCAGCAGCTTGGATCAGACTCTGGCCTATGGCTACACCTTC,CASSLDQTLAYGYTF
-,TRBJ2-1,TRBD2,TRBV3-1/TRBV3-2,TGTGCCAGCAGCCCGGGCGGGGGAGGTATACATGAGCAGTTCTTC,CASSPGGGGIHEQFF
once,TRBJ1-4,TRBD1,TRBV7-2,TGTGCCAGCAGCCCAAGGACAGGGGGAGGAGAAAAACTGTTTTTT,CASSPRTGGGEKLFF
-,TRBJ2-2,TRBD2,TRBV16,TGTGCCAGCAGCCTCAACGGACTAGCGGGAGGGTCCCTGTTTTTT,CASSLNGLAGGSLFF
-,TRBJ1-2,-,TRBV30,TGTGCCTGGAGTGTAGTGTGGGGTCGGGGCTATGGCTACACCTTC,CAWSVVWGRGYGYTF
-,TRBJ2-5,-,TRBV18,TGTGCCAGCTCACCTTCCTCGGGACTTCAAGAGACCCAGTACTTC,CASSPSSGLQETQYF
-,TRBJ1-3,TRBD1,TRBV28,TGTGCCAGCAAACAGGGGGCTTTGGAAGGAAACACCATATATTTT,CASKQGALEGNTIYF
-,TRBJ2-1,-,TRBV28,TGTGCCAGCAGGGGGGACTTTATTAGCTCCTACAATGAGCAGTTCTTC,CASRGDFISSYNEQFF
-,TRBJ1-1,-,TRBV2,TGTGCCAGCAGGATGACGACACTTAGAGGGTCTGAAGCTTTCTTT,CASRMTTLRGSEAFF
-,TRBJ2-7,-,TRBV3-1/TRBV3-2,TGTGCCAGCAGCCAGGGGGCTACTCTTAACTACGAGCAGTACTTC,CASSQGATLNYEQYF
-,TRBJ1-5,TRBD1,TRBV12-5,TGTGCTAGTGGTTTGGTCGGACAGGGAGATCAGCCCCAGCATTTT,CASGLVGQGDQPQHF
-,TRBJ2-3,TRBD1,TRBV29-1,TGCAGCGTTGGGGTTAGGTGGCAGGGGGATGCAGATACGCAGTATTTT,CSVGVRWQGDADTQYF
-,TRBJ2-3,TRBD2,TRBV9,TGTGCCAGCAGTGCTAGCGGGAGAAGCACAGATACGCAGTATTTT,CASSASGRSTDTQYF
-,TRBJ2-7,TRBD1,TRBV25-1,TGTGCCAGCAGTGATACAGGGGGATGGTCCTACGAGCAGTACTTC,CASSDTGGWSYEQYF
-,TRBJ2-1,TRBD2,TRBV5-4,TGTGCCAGCAGCTTAACTACTAGCGGTTACAATGAGCAGTTCTTC,CASSLTTSGYNEQFF
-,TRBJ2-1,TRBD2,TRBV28,TGTGCCAGCAGTTTATTCGGGGGGGGCTACAATGAGCAGTTCTTC,CASSLFGGGYNEQFF
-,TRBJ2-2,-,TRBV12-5,TGTGCTAGTGGTTTGGAGCCTCCCGGGGAGCTGTTTTTT,CASGLEPPGELFF
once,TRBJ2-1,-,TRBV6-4,TGTGCCAGCAGTGACAGGGGCACAAATGAGCAGTTCTTC,CASSDRGTNEQFF
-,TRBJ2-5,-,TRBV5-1,TGCGCCAGCAGCTTGGTGGCAGAAGAGACCCAGTACTTC,CASSLVAEETQYF
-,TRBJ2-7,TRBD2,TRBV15,TGTGCCACCAGCGCTGGACTAGCGGGAAGATCGAGCTACGAGCAGTACTTC,CATSAGLAGRSSYEQYF
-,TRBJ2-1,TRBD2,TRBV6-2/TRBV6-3,TGTGCCAGCAGTTACTCTGTTTTTGGGGGAGGGCTCCATGAGCAGTTCTTC,CASSYSVFGGGLHEQFF
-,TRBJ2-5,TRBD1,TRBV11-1,TGTGCCAGCAGCTATAACAGGGGCCAAGAGACCCAGTACTTC,CASSYNRGQETQYF